Listed below are T cell receptor beta chains from one sample, sequenced in a study of control samples from healthy donors and cancer patients. Clones were sequenced by immunoSEQ multiplex PCR, and TCRdb holds only the in-frame ones, with some missing. The data show about 170,000 clones, about nine tenths seen once. Sequencing was done on a sample of blood. Every receptor here comes from a woman under 40 in good health. CDR3s include the opening cysteine and the closing phenylalanine or tryptophan. D genes are given only for firm matches. Where a row states a size, it is once, few, many or the class of an expanded clone; other rows omit it.

v_gene: TRBV4-2; d_gene: -; j_gene: TRBJ1-2; len: 14; abundance: -; CDR3nt: TGTGCCAGCAGCCAAGGTGAGGGGACCTATGGCTACACCTTC; CDR3aa: CASSQGEGTYGYTF
v_gene: TRBV5-1; d_gene: -; j_gene: TRBJ1-1; len: 14; abundance: -; CDR3nt: TGCGCCAGCAGCTTGGGAGCCGCGAACACTGAAGCTTTCTTT; CDR3aa: CASSLGAANTEAFF
v_gene: TRBV6-1; d_gene: TRBD1; j_gene: TRBJ2-1; len: 16; abundance: -; CDR3nt: TGTGCCAGCAGTGGTAGGACAGGGGGCTCCTACAATGAGCAGTTCTTC; CDR3aa: CASSGRTGGSYNEQFF
v_gene: TRBV27; d_gene: TRBD2; j_gene: TRBJ2-3; len: 14; abundance: once; CDR3nt: TGTGCCAGCAGGGGACTAGCGAGCACAGATACGCAGTATTTT; CDR3aa: CASRGLASTDTQYF
v_gene: TRBV2; d_gene: -; j_gene: TRBJ1-6; len: 12; abundance: -; CDR3nt: TGTGCCAGCAGTGAATCGAATTCACCCCTCCACTTT; CDR3aa: CASSESNSPLHF
v_gene: TRBV5-4; d_gene: -; j_gene: TRBJ1-1; len: 14; abundance: -; CDR3nt: TGTGCCAGCAGCCCCAGGGGTGGGTACACTGAAGCTTTCTTT; CDR3aa: CASSPRGGYTEAFF
v_gene: TRBV19; d_gene: TRBD1; j_gene: TRBJ1-2; len: 15; abundance: -; CDR3nt: TGTGCCAGTAGTAACCCCAGGGGGCTCGGCTATGGCTACACCTTC; CDR3aa: CASSNPRGLGYGYTF
v_gene: TRBV12-3/TRBV12-4; d_gene: TRBD1; j_gene: TRBJ2-5; len: 13; abundance: -; CDR3nt: TGTGCCAGCAGTCGACAGGGTCAAGAGACCCAGTACTTC; CDR3aa: CASSRQGQETQYF
v_gene: TRBV7-9; d_gene: -; j_gene: TRBJ1-2; len: 12; abundance: -; CDR3nt: TGTGCCAGCAGCTTTGGGGAGAATGGCTACACCTTC; CDR3aa: CASSFGENGYTF
v_gene: TRBV11-2; d_gene: -; j_gene: TRBJ1-1; len: 14; abundance: -; CDR3nt: TGTGCCAGCAGCTTAGGGGGCCCGAACACTGAAGCTTTCTTT; CDR3aa: CASSLGGPNTEAFF
v_gene: TRBV4-2; d_gene: TRBD2; j_gene: TRBJ2-1; len: 16; abundance: -; CDR3nt: TGTGCCAGCAGCCAAGATAGCGGGGGCTCCTACAATGAGCAGTTCTTC; CDR3aa: CASSQDSGGSYNEQFF
v_gene: TRBV13; d_gene: -; j_gene: TRBJ1-6; len: 13; abundance: -; CDR3nt: TGTGCCAGCAGCGCCCCAGGGTATTCACCCCTCCACTTT; CDR3aa: CASSAPGYSPLHF
v_gene: TRBV7-9; d_gene: -; j_gene: TRBJ2-2; len: 14; abundance: few; CDR3nt: TGTGCCAGCAGCTTAGCGGGAGTTACCGGGGAGCTGTTTTTT; CDR3aa: CASSLAGVTGELFF
v_gene: TRBV5-1; d_gene: -; j_gene: TRBJ1-1; len: 14; abundance: once; CDR3nt: TGCGCCAGCAGCTTGGCCGGACCCAACACTGAAGCTTTCTTT; CDR3aa: CASSLAGPNTEAFF
v_gene: TRBV5-1; d_gene: -; j_gene: TRBJ2-7; len: 15; abundance: -; CDR3nt: TGCGCCAGCAGCTTCGGAGGGGCTAGCTGGAACGAGCAGTACTTC; CDR3aa: CASSFGGASWNEQYF
v_gene: TRBV3-1/TRBV3-2; d_gene: -; j_gene: TRBJ2-4; len: 17; abundance: -; CDR3nt: TGTGCCAGCAGCTTCACTAGTCCCATTTGCAAAAAAAACATTCAGTACTTC; CDR3aa: CASSFTSPICKKNIQYF